These 16 T cell receptor beta chains were all obtained from the same sample, sequenced in a study of T cells of healthy individuals. MiXCR, run by TCRdb on the 5' RACE reads, gives a single entry per CDR3 protein. The sample has over 95,000 distinct CDR3 sequences, approximately 15% seen once. The receptors come from a human donor in good health.

There are a few counts of this clonotype. The chain couples TRBV7-2 to TRBJ2-1; weak D call: TRBD2 (6 bases). Germline lookup yields CDR1 SGHTA and CDR2 FQGNSA. This CDR3 region has 17 residues. The V and J ends lost 1 base and 4 bases respectively, with 17 bases between them. CDR3 sequence reads: CASSLGTGEMVYNEQFF. Written as DNA, the CDR3 is TGTGCCAGCAGCTTAGGGACGGGAGAGATGGTTTACAATGAGCAGTTCTTC.

There are many counts of this clonotype. The chain joins TRBV12-3 or TRBV12-4 to TRBJ2-7, with 9 bases fitting TRBD1. The CDR3 consists of 19 residues. With 3 bases clipped from V and 2 bases from J, the junction kept 17 bases outside the gene matches. CDR3 loop: CASSFLIMVGQGTAYEQYF. The CDR3 DNA reads as TGTGCCAGCAGTTTTTTGATTATGGTGGGACAGGGAACGGCCTACGAGCAGTACTTC.

This clonotype has only a few counts. The gene calls are TRBV10-3 and TRBJ2-3; 9 bases align to TRBD1. CDR3 length: 13 amino acids. Trimming took 10 bases from V and 2 from J; bases not matched to a gene: 4. Germline V gene lookup returns CDR1 ENHRY and CDR2 SYGVKD. The CDR3 region is CATRDRDTDTQYF. DNA of the CDR3: TGTGCCACCCGGGACAGGGACACAGATACGCAGTATTTT.

CDR3 protein: CAWSVLGSGAQYF. CDR3 sequence (DNA): TGTGCCTGGAGTGTACTGGGTAGCGGTGCGCAGTATTTT. The chain employs TRBV30 and TRBJ2-3, with D possibly being TRBD2 (6 bases). The CDR3 runs to 13 residues. Germline-derived CDR1 and CDR2 are GTSNPN and SVGIG (reference sequence). V lost 0 bases and J lost 10, with 14 bases in between.

The chain has TRBV20-1 and TRBJ1-2, with TRBD1 matching 7 bases. The CDR3 extends over 13 amino acids. Unmatched junction bases numbered 12, after V lost 6 bases and J lost 8 bases. CDR1 DFQATT and CDR2 SNEGSKA come from the germline V gene (reference sequence). CDR3 DNA: TGCAGTGCCGCTACGGGGACAGAGCGCGGCTACACCTTC. Its translation is CSAATGTERGYTF.

This clonotype was seen a few times. This chain uses TRBV12-3 or TRBV12-4 with TRBJ1-5, with D perhaps matching TRBD1 (5 bases). This CDR3 is 13 amino acids long. Trimming removed 10 bases from V and 0 bases from J, with 10 bases in between. DNA for the CDR3: TGTGCCACCGGGACTTATAGCAATCAGCCCCAGCATTTT. It codes for CATGTYSNQPQHF.

This clonotype appeared a few times. In DNA form, the CDR3 reads TGCAGTGCTAGGTCACCTGGCGGGAGCTCCTACGAGCAGTACTTC. Encoded protein: CSARSPGGSSYEQYF. The chain is built from TRBV20-1 and TRBJ2-7, with TRBD2 matching 7 bases. CDR3 length equals 15 residues. V lost 3 bases to trimming and J lost 0 bases; unmatched junction nucleotides: 8. The germline CDR1 and CDR2 sequences are DFQATT and SNEGSKA (reference sequence).

This clonotype was counted many times. The rearrangement joins TRBV27 to TRBJ1-1; D not certain. This CDR3 has 11 residues. CDR1 and CDR2 (germline): MNHEY, SMNVEV (reference sequence). The V gene lost 5 bases and the J gene lost 3 bases, with 4 bases spanning the gap. CDR3: CASSDYTEAFF. CDR3 DNA sequence: TGTGCCAGCAGTGATTACACTGAAGCTTTCTTT.

This clonotype was found a few times. The rearrangement joins TRBV28 to TRBJ1-4; no definite D call. This CDR3 spans 14 amino acids. The V gene lost 4 bases and the J gene lost 0 bases, with 6 bases spanning the gap. Germline V gives CDR1 MDHEN, CDR2 SYDVKM. CDR3 residues: CASSSIPTNEKLFF. The CDR3 coding sequence is TGTGCCAGCAGTTCTATCCCAACTAATGAAAAACTGTTTTTT.

This clonotype was detected only a few times. The CDR3 region is CASSPTGFYGYTF. DNA of the CDR3: TGTGCCAGCTCACCTACAGGTTTCTATGGCTACACCTTC. This chain links TRBV18 with TRBJ1-2; tentative D call: TRBD1 (5 bases). CDR1 is KGHSH and CDR2 is LQKENI in the germline V gene. The V gene lost 3 bases and the J gene lost 4 bases, with 9 bases spanning the gap. This CDR3 comprises 13 residues.

A note on this clonotype: This may be a read error: a much more frequent sequence differs by one nucleotide. The V call is TRBV19, the J call TRBJ2-3, with TRBD2 matching over 11 bases. CDR3 length: 14 residues. CDR1 is LNHDA and CDR2 is SQIVND in the germline V gene (reference sequence). The CDR3 loop is CASNSGRATDTRYF. The CDR3, as DNA: TGTGCCAGCAATAGCGGGAGGGCAACAGATACGCGGTATTTT.

The rearrangement joins TRBV19 to TRBJ1-1, with 7 positions matching TRBD1. The J segment lost 5 bases and the V segment lost 4 bases, leaving 7 bases of the junction unmatched. The CDR3 has 14 amino acids. Germline assignment: CDR1 LNHDA and CDR2 SQIVND (reference sequence). CDR3 sequence (DNA): TGTGCCAGTAGTACAGAACCACAGGGGACTGAAGCTTTCTTT. Encoded protein: CASSTEPQGTEAFF. Together with reference TRBV19 and TRBJ1-1, the CDR3 gives the full variable domain: DGGITQSPKYLFRKEGQNVTLSCEQNLNHDAMYWYRQDPGQGLRLIYYSQIVNDFQKGDIAEGYSVSREKKESFPLTVTSAQKNPTAFYLCASSTEPQGTEAFFGQGTRLTVV.

Comment on this clonotype: One end of the junction fails to match germline, which may point to a read error. This chain joins TRBV7-2 and TRBJ2-3; 9 nucleotides line up with TRBD1. The CDR3 runs 17 residues. In germline, CDR1 is SGHTA, CDR2 FQGNSA. Here the CDR3 reads CASRLVGTGPGTDTQYF. Written as DNA, the CDR3 is TGTGCCAGCAGATTAGTAGGGACAGGGCCGGGGACAGATACGCAGTATTTT.

This clonotype appeared many times. The chain uses TRBV18 and TRBJ1-2; no firm D call. Germline CDR1 and CDR2: KGHSH and LQKENI. Trimming shortened V by 6 bases and J by 5 bases, and 16 bases separated the two germline ends. The CDR3 is 14 residues long. The CDR3 is CASSPSAETYGYTF. CDR3 nucleotide sequence: TGTGCCAGCTCCCCCTCGGCGGAAACATATGGCTACACCTTC.

This chain joins TRBV5-1 and TRBJ2-7; D remains unclear. CDR3 length equals 16 residues. Germline V gene sequence: CDR1 SGHRS, CDR2 YFSETQ. The ends were cut back, 0 bases at V and 3 bases at J, with 16 bases in the middle. CDR3 protein: CASSLEGVWLNYEQYF. CDR3 nucleotides: TGCGCCAGCAGCTTGGAGGGCGTCTGGTTGAACTACGAGCAGTACTTC.

This clonotype was recorded at least ten times. The chain uses TRBV15 and TRBJ1-6; D is possibly TRBD1 (5 bases). Trimming removed 0 bases from V and 14 bases from J, with 14 bases in between. The V gene's germline CDR1 is LNHNV and CDR2 YYDKDF (reference sequence). The CDR3 spans 14 residues. In DNA, the CDR3 is TGTGCCACCAGCAGAGATTCGGCAGGGAGTACCCTCCACTTT. This codes for CATSRDSAGSTLHF.